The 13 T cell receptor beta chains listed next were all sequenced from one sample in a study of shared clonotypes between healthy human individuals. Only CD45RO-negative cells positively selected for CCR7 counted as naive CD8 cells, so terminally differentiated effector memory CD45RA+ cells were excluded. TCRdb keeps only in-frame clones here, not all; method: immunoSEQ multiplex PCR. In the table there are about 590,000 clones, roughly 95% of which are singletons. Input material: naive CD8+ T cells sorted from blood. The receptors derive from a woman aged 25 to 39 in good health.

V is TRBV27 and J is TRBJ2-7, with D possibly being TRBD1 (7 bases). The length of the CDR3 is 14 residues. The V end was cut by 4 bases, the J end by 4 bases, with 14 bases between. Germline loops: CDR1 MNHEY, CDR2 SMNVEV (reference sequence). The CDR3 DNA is TGTGCCAGCAGTTCCGGGCCAGGGGGGTACGAGCAGTACTTC. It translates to CASSSGPGGYEQYF.

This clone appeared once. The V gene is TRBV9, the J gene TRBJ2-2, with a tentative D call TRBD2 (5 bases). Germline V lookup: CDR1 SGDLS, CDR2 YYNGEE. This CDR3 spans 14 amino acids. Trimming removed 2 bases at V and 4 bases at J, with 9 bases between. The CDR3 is CASSVQGGTGELFF. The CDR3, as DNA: TGTGCCAGCAGCGTTCAAGGAGGCACCGGGGAGCTGTTTTTT.

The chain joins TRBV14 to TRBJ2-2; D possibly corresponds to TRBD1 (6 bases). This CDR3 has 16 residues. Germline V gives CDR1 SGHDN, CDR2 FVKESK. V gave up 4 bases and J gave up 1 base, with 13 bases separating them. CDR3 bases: TGTGCCAGCAGCCCCAAGGACAGACTGAACACCGGGGAGCTGTTTTTT. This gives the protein CASSPKDRLNTGELFF.

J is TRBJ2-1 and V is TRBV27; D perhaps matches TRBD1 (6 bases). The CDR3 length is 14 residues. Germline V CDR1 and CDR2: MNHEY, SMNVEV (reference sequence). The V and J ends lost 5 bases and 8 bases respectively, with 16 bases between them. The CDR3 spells CASSILTGIDEQFF. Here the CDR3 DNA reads TGTGCCAGCAGTATCCTCACAGGGATAGATGAGCAGTTCTTC.

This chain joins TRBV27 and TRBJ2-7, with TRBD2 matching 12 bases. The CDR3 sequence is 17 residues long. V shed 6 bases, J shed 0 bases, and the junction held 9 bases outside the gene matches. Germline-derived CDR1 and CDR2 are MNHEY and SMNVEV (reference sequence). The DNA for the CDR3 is TGTGCCAGCAGCTCCGGACTAGCGGGGCGAAGCTCCTACGAGCAGTACTTC. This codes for CASSSGLAGRSSYEQYF.

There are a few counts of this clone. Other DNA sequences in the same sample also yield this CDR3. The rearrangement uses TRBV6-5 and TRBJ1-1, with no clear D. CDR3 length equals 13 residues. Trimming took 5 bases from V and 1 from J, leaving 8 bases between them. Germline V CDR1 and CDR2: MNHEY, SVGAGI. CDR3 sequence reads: CASSIGRNTEAFF. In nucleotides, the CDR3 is TGTGCCAGCAGTATAGGACGGAACACTGAAGCTTTCTTT.

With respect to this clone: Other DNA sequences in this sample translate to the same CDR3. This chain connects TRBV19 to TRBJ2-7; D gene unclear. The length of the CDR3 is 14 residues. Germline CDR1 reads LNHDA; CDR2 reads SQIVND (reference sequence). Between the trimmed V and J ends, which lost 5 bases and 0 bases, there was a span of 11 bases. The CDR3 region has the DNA TGTGCCAGTAGTTTCGGGCAGAGCTCCTACGAGCAGTACTTC. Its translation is CASSFGQSSYEQYF.

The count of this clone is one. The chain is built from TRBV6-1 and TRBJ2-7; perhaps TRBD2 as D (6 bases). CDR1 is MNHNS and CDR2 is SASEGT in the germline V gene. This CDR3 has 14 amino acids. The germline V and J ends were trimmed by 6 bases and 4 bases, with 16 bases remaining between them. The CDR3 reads CASSQWGVSYEQYF. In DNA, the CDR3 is TGTGCCAGCAGCCAGTGGGGGGTTAGTTACGAGCAGTACTTC.

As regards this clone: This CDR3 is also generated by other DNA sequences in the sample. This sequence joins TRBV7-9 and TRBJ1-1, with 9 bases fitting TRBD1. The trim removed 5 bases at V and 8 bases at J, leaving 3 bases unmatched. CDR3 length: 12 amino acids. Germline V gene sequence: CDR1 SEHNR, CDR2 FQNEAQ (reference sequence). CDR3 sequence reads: CASSLGTGEAFF. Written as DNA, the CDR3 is TGTGCCAGCAGCCTCGGGACAGGGGAAGCTTTCTTT.

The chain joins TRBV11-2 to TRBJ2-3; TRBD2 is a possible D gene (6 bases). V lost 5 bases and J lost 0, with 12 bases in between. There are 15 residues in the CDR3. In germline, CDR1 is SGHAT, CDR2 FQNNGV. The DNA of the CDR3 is TGTGCCAGCAGCGACACTAGCCCTAGCACAGATACGCAGTATTTT. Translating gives CASSDTSPSTDTQYF.

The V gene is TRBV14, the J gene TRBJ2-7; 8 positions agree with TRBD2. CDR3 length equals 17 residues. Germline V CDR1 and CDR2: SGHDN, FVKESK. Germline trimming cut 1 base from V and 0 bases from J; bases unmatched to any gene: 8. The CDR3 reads CASSQGVSGSHSYEQYF. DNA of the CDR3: TGTGCCAGCAGCCAAGGGGTCAGCGGGAGCCACTCCTACGAGCAGTACTTC.

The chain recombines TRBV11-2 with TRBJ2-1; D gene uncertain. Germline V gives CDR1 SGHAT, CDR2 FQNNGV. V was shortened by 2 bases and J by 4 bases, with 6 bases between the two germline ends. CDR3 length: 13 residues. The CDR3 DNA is TGTGCCAGCAGCTTAACACCTTACAATGAGCAGTTCTTC. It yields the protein CASSLTPYNEQFF.

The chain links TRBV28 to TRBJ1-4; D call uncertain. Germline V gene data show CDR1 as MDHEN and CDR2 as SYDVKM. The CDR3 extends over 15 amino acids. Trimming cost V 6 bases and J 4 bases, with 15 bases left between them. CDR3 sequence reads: CASRLVADDNEKLFF. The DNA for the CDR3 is TGTGCCAGCAGGCTAGTGGCGGACGATAATGAAAAACTGTTTTTT.